Following are 19 T cell receptor beta chains from one sample sequenced in a study of T-cell reconstitution after alpha-beta-depleted transplantation in children. Library preparation (for TCRbeta) was performed with unique molecular identifiers. TCRdb reanalysed the PCR reads using MiXCR and keeps one entry per CDR3 protein. Of approximately 590,000 distinct CDR3 sequences in the sample, 8% to 11% were seen once. Sample: PBMCs from the stem cell graft donor, taken from the stem cell graft. The receptors stem from a human donor who donated a stem cell graft to a child with acute myeloid leukemia.

This clonotype was counted a few times. The gene calls are TRBV27 and TRBJ2-7; D may match TRBD1 or TRBD2 (7 bases each). The V end was cut by 3 bases, the J end by 5 bases, with 17 bases between. The CDR3 is 15 amino acids. CDR1 is MNHEY, CDR2 SMNVEV, per germline (reference sequence). CDR3 loop: CASSFSSGGGHEQYF. CDR3 nucleotides: TGTGCCAGCAGTTTCTCTAGCGGAGGGGGCCACGAGCAGTACTTC.

This clonotype was seen more than once but under ten times. The V and J genes are TRBV4-3 and TRBJ1-4; tentatively, D is TRBD1 (5 bases). The length of the CDR3 is 15 residues. CDR1 and CDR2 from the germline V gene are LGHNA and YSLEER. The V end was cut by 3 bases, the J end by 5 bases, with 13 bases between. DNA for the CDR3: TGCGCCAGCAGCCAGGCTCGGGGGGGGAATGAAAAACTGTTTTTT. As protein: CASSQARGGNEKLFF.

V gene TRBV3-1 combines with J gene TRBJ2-1; D is uncertain. Trimming removed 3 bases from V and 12 bases from J, with 15 bases in between. CDR1 is LGHDT, CDR2 YNNKEL, per germline (reference sequence). The CDR3 extends over 13 amino acids. CDR3 region: CASSQLLVEGQFF. As DNA, the CDR3 is TGTGCCAGCAGCCAGCTCCTAGTTGAAGGGCAGTTCTTC.

This chain links TRBV12-3 or TRBV12-4 with TRBJ2-3; 8 bases are a match to TRBD2. The CDR3 has 15 residues. Trimming removed 4 bases from V and 5 bases from J; junction bases left unmatched: 8. This chain's CDR3 is CASSSRTSLEDTQYF. Written as DNA, the CDR3 is TGTGCCAGCAGTTCGAGGACTAGCTTGGAAGATACGCAGTATTTT.

The sample holds a few counts of this clonotype. The chain links TRBV6-1 to TRBJ2-1; maybe TRBD2 (5 bases). Trimming took 6 bases from V and 1 from J, leaving 16 bases between them. This CDR3 spans 16 amino acids. Germline-derived CDR1 and CDR2 are MNHNS and SASEGT. CDR3 nucleotide sequence: TGTGCCAGCAGCCGCGGTACCGGGGTATCCTACAATGAGCAGTTCTTC. Its translation is CASSRGTGVSYNEQFF.

The chain couples TRBV4-3 to TRBJ2-1; D remains unclear. CDR3 length equals 13 residues. Germline V lookup: CDR1 LGHNA, CDR2 YSLEER. The V end was cut by 0 bases, the J end by 9 bases, with 9 bases between. The CDR3 DNA is TGCGCCAGCAGCCAAGATAGAAGAAGTGAGCAGTTCTTC. Translating it yields CASSQDRRSEQFF.

The table lists this clonotype with a few counts. The chain employs TRBV21-1 and TRBJ1-6; TRBD1, the table's D call, was not compared with the DNA. TRBV21-1 is described as a pseudogene. This CDR3 has 15 residues. CDR3 DNA: TGTGCCAGTTTTACTTCCGGGACAGCAAATTCACCCCTCCACTTT. It yields the protein CASFTSGTANSPLHF.

This clonotype was counted once. The chain has TRBV5-6 and TRBJ2-1, with D perhaps TRBD1 or TRBD2 (7 bases each). Trimming removed 1 base from V and 6 bases from J, with 14 bases in between. This CDR3 is 15 amino acids long. The germline gives CDR1 SGHDT, CDR2 YYEEEE. CDR3 sequence (DNA): TGTGCCAGCAGCTTGATGGGCAGGGGGGGCAATGAGCAGTTCTTC. It specifies CASSLMGRGGNEQFF.

This clonotype was counted between two and nine times. The chain combines TRBV29-1 with TRBJ1-1; D is ambiguous. The CDR3 loop spans 9 amino acids. From germline, CDR1 is SQVTM and CDR2 ANQGSEA. V was cut by 6 bases and J by 8 bases, with 7 bases left in between. The CDR3, as DNA: TGCAGCGTGCCCGAAGAAGCTTTCTTT. This codes for CSVPEEAFF.

The sample holds a few counts of this clonotype. The J gene is TRBJ2-7, the V gene TRBV4-2; D not resolved. The germline CDR1 and CDR2 sequences are LGHNA and YNFKEQ. This CDR3 has 15 residues. V lost 0 bases, J lost 0 bases, and 9 bases lay in between. The CDR3 is CASSQDFSSSYEQYF. The DNA of the CDR3 is TGTGCCAGCAGCCAAGACTTTTCAAGCTCCTACGAGCAGTACTTC.

CDR3 bases: TGCGCCAGCAGCCAAACAATCGTAGGCTACGAGCAGTACTTC. Translating it yields CASSQTIVGYEQYF. V and J are TRBV4-3 and TRBJ2-7; D not resolved. Germline V gives CDR1 LGHNA, CDR2 YSLEER. The CDR3 consists of 14 residues. V was clipped by 2 bases and J by 3 bases, with 11 bases between them.

The J gene is TRBJ2-5, the V gene TRBV18; D is unresolved. There are 13 residues in the CDR3. Per germline, CDR1 KGHSH and CDR2 LQKENI. Deletions cut 2 bases from V and 0 bases from J, with 4 bases between. The chain's CDR3 is CASSPNYQETQYF. CDR3 coding DNA: TGTGCCAGCTCACCAAACTACCAAGAGACCCAGTACTTC.

V gene TRBV25-1 combines with J gene TRBJ2-1; D is undetermined. The CDR3 totals 13 residues. Per the germline V gene, CDR1 is MGHDK and CDR2 is SYGVNS. V was clipped by 2 bases and J by 6 bases, with 8 bases between them. CDR3 in DNA: TGTGCCAGCAGTGAAACGCTTTCCAATGAGCAGTTCTTC. This sequence encodes CASSETLSNEQFF.

This clonotype has ten or more counts. The J gene is TRBJ1-2, the V gene TRBV2; 7 nucleotides match TRBD1. Germline lookup yields CDR1 SNHLY and CDR2 FYNNEI. This CDR3 comprises 17 residues. Trimming at V came to 0 bases and at J to 2 bases, leaving 9 bases not matched to a gene. CDR3 sequence: CASSEALQGGRNYGYTF. CDR3 sequence (DNA): TGTGCCAGCAGTGAAGCGCTTCAGGGGGGAAGGAACTATGGCTACACCTTC.

This chain joins TRBV29-1 and TRBJ1-2, with unresolved D. V was clipped by 7 bases and J by 0 bases, with 18 bases between them. The CDR3 runs to 15 residues. Germline V lookup: CDR1 SQVTM, CDR2 ANQGSEA. CDR3 residues: CSADGTPLSNYGYTF. The CDR3 bases are TGCAGCGCCGACGGCACACCGCTATCTAACTATGGCTACACCTTC.

This clonotype appeared a few times. This sequence joins TRBV6-1 and TRBJ1-1, with D possibly being TRBD1 (5 bases). The CDR3 length is 14 residues. Trimming removed 10 bases from V and 5 bases from J, with 20 bases in between. Germline V CDR1 and CDR2: MNHNS, SASEGT. CDR3: CATGHAGRGTEAFF. CDR3 nucleotide sequence: TGTGCCACCGGACACGCGGGGCGTGGTACTGAAGCTTTCTTT.

This clonotype was seen at least ten times. The gene calls are TRBV6-2 or TRBV6-3 and TRBJ2-1, with D possibly matching TRBD1 (5 bases). Germline values: CDR1 MNHEY, CDR2 SVGEGT. The CDR3 covers 17 residues. V lost 5 bases to trimming and J lost 0 bases, with 17 bases between them. Here the CDR3 reads CASSPPLTDRSYNEQFF. CDR3 in DNA: TGTGCCAGCAGTCCCCCCTTGACAGACCGCTCCTACAATGAGCAGTTCTTC.

The rearrangement links TRBV12-3 or TRBV12-4 to TRBJ2-2, with D possibly matching TRBD1 (5 bases). Trimming pared 6 bases from V and 2 bases from J, leaving 16 bases between. This CDR3 comprises 16 residues. The CDR3 DNA follows: TGTGCCAGCAGCCCAAGACAGTTAATTAACACCGGGGAGCTGTTTTTT. The encoded protein is CASSPRQLINTGELFF.

A few counts support this clonotype. The chain employs TRBV4-3 and TRBJ1-3; no clear D. The CDR3 spans 17 residues. The germline V gene has CDR1 LGHNA and CDR2 YSLEER. The V gene lost 1 base and the J gene lost 0 bases, with 13 bases spanning the gap. In DNA, the CDR3 is TGCGCCAGCAGCCAAGCTGTTTGGGCGCTCTCTGGAAACACCATATATTTT. It specifies CASSQAVWALSGNTIYF.